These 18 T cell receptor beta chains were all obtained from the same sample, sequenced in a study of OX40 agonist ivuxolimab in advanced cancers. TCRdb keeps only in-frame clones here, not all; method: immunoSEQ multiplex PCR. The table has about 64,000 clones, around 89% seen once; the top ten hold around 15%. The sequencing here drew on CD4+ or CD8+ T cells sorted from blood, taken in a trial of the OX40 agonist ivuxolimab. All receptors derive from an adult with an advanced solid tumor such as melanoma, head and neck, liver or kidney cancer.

CDR3 DNA sequence: TGCAGCGTGGAGGGACTAGCGGGGACCTACGAGCAGTACTTC. This gives the protein CSVEGLAGTYEQYF. V and J are TRBV29-1 and TRBJ2-7, with 13 bases that match TRBD2. CDR1 is SQVTM and CDR2 is ANQGSEA in the germline V gene. Losses at the gene ends were 6 bases for V and 2 bases for J; bases not matched to a gene: 4. The CDR3 runs 14 residues.

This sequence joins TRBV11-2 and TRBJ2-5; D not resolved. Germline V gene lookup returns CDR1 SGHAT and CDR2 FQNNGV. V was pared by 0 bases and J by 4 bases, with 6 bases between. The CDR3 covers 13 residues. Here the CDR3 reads CASSLDLPETQYF. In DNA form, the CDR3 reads TGTGCCAGCAGCTTAGATCTTCCAGAGACCCAGTACTTC.

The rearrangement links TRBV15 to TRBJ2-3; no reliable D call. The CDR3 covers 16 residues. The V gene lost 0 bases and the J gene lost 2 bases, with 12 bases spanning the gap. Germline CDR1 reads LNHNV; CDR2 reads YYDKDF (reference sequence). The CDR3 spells CATSRDEHRITDTQYF. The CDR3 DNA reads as TGTGCCACCAGCAGAGATGAACACAGAATCACAGATACGCAGTATTTT.

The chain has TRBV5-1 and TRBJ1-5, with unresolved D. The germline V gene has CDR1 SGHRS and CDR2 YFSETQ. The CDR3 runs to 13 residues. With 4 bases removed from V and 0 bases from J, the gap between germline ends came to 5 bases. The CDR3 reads CASSTASNQPQHF. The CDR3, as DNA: TGCGCCAGCAGCACAGCTAGCAATCAGCCCCAGCATTTT.

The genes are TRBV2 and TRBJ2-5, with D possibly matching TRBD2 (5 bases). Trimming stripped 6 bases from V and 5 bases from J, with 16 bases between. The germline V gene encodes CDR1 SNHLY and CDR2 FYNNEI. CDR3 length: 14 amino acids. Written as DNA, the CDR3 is TGTGCCAGCAGAGTGATCGGACTCTCCGAGACCCAGTACTTC. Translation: CASRVIGLSETQYF.

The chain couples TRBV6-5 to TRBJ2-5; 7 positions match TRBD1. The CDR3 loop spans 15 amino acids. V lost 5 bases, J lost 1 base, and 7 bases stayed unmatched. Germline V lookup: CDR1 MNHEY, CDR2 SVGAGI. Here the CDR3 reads CASSKTGTAQETQYF. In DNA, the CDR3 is TGTGCCAGCAGTAAGACCGGGACAGCCCAAGAGACCCAGTACTTC.

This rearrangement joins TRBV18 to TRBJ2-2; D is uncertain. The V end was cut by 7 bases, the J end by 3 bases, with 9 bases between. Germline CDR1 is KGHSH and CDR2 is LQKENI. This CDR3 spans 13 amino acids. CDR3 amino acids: CASWGIDTGELFF. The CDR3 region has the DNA TGTGCCAGCTGGGGTATCGACACCGGGGAGCTGTTTTTT.

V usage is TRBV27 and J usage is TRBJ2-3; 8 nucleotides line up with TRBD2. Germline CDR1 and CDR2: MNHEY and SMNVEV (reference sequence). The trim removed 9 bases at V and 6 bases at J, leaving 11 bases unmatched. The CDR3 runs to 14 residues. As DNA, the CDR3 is TGTGCCAGTAAGACCGGGCGGGGGGCGGATACGCAGTATTTT. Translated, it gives CASKTGRGADTQYF.

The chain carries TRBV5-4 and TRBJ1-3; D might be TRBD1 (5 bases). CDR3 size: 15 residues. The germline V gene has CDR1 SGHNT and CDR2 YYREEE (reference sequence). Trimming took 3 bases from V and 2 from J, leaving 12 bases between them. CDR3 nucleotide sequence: TGTGCCAGCAGCTGGGGGACGGCCCCTGGAAACACCATATATTTT. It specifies CASSWGTAPGNTIYF.

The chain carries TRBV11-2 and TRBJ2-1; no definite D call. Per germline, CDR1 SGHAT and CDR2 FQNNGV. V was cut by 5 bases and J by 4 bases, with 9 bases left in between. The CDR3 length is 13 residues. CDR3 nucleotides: TGTGCCAGCAGCCGTGACGGTTACAATGAGCAGTTCTTC. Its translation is CASSRDGYNEQFF.

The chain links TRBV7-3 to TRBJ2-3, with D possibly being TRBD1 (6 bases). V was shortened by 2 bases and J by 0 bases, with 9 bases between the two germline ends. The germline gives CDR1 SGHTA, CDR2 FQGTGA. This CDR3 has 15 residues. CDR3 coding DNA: TGTGCCAGCAGCTTAGGACAGACTAGCACAGATACGCAGTATTTT. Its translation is CASSLGQTSTDTQYF.

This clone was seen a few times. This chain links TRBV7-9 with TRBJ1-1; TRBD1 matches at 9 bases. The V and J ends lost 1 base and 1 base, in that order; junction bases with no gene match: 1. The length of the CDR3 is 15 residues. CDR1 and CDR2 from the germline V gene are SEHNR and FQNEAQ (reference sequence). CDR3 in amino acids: CASSLGQGGNTEAFF. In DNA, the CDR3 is TGTGCCAGCAGCTTAGGACAGGGGGGGAACACTGAAGCTTTCTTT.

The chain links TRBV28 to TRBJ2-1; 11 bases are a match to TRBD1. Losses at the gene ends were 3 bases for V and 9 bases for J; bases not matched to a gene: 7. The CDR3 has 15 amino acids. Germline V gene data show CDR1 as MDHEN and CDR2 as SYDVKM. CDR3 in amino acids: CASSFQGQGDGEQFF. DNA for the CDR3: TGTGCCAGCAGTTTCCAGGGACAGGGGGACGGTGAGCAGTTCTTC.

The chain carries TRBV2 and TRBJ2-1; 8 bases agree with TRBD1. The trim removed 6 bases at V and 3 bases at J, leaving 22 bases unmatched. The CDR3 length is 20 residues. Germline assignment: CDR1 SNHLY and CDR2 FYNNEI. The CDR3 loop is CASSKGSGGGLFGGYNEQFF. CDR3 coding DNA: TGTGCCAGCAGCAAAGGGTCAGGGGGCGGTTTGTTCGGTGGCTACAATGAGCAGTTCTTC. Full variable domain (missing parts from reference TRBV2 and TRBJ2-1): EPEVTQTPSHQVTQMGQEVILRCVPISNHLYFYWYRQILGQKVEFLVSFYNNEISEKSEIFDDQFSVERPDGSNFTLKIRSTKLEDSAMYFCASSKGSGGGLFGGYNEQFFGPGTRLTVL.

CDR3 sequence: CASSLDRGHSYEQYF. The CDR3 DNA sequence: TGTGCCAGCAGTTTGGACAGGGGCCACTCCTACGAGCAGTACTTC. The chain joins TRBV27 to TRBJ2-7; TRBD1 matches at 9 bases. The junction had 3 bases not matched to a gene; V was cut back by 3 bases and J by 0 bases. Germline CDR1 is MNHEY and CDR2 is SMNVEV (reference sequence). The CDR3 runs 15 residues.

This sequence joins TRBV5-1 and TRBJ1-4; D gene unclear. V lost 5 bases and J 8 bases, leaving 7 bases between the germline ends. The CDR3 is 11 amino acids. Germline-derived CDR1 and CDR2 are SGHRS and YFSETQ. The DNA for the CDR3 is TGCGCCAGCAGGGCAGCCGAAAAACTGTTTTTT. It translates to CASRAAEKLFF. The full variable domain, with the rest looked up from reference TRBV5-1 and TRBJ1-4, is KAGVTQTPRYLIKTRGQQVTLSCSPISGHRSVSWYQQTPGQGLQFLFEYFSETQRNKGNFPGRFSGRQFSNSRSEMNVSTLELGDSALYLCASRAAEKLFFGSGTQLSVL.

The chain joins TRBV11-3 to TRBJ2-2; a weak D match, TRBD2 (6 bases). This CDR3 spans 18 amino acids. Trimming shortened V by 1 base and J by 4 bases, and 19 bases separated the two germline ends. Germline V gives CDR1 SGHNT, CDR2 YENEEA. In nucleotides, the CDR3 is TGTGCCAGCAGCTTAGGGCGGGGAAGGGTTGGCGGCACCGGGGAGCTGTTTTTT. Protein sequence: CASSLGRGRVGGTGELFF.

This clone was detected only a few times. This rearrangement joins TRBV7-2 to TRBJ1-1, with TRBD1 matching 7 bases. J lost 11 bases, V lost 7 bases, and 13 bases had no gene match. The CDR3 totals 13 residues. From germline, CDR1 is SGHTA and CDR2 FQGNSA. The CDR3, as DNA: TGTGCCAGCACCGGGGACAGTAGAGGAGGGGCTTTCTTT. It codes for CASTGDSRGGAFF.